What follows are 31 T cell receptor beta chains derived from one specimen sequenced in a study of T cell repertoires in cytomegalovirus infection. Antigen specificity for these receptors is unknown. TCRdb ran MiXCR on the reads and lists one entry per CDR3 protein. The sample has around 900,000 distinct CDR3 sequences, roughly 30% seen once. Sequencing was performed on cultured CD8+ T cells from PBMCs, taken from culture after CMV antigen stimulation. Every receptor here comes from a human donor in good health (CMV status not recorded). Some clones in this sample may be carry-over from other donors' samples.

This clonotype has only a few counts. V and J are TRBV7-6 and TRBJ2-1, with 7 bases matching TRBD2. V was clipped by 3 bases and J by 8 bases; unmatched bases: 7. Germline assignment: CDR1 SGHVS and CDR2 FNYEAQ. CDR3 length: 14 residues. The CDR3 spells CASSLGGGGYEQFF. CDR3 in DNA: TGTGCCAGCAGCTTGGGGGGGGGAGGGTATGAGCAGTTCTTC.

This clonotype was seen only a few times. The chain recombines TRBV14 with TRBJ1-1, with a weak D call TRBD1 (5 bases). CDR1 and CDR2 (germline): SGHDN, FVKESK. The CDR3 consists of 14 residues. Trimming shortened V by 1 base and J by 8 bases, and 14 bases separated the two germline ends. The CDR3, as DNA: TGTGCCAGCAGCCAAGTGGGGCGGGGAGCCGAAGCTTTCTTT. Its translation: CASSQVGRGAEAFF.

This clonotype has just a few counts. This chain uses TRBV13 with TRBJ1-6; no clear D gene. V shed 5 bases and J shed 2 bases, with 19 bases lying between them. Germline assignment: CDR1 PRHDT and CDR2 FYEKMQ (reference sequence). The CDR3 runs 18 residues. The CDR3 sequence: CASSPPVEGGPYNSPLHF. CDR3 bases: TGTGCCAGCAGCCCCCCTGTCGAGGGCGGACCCTATAATTCACCCCTCCACTTT.

This clonotype was found a few times. The chain recombines TRBV2 with TRBJ1-5, with TRBD1 matching over 12 bases. Losses at the gene ends were 5 bases for V and 7 bases for J; bases not matched to a gene: 6. In germline, CDR1 is SNHLY, CDR2 FYNNEI. The CDR3 extends over 15 amino acids. This CDR3 reads CASSPGTGGWQPQHF. For the CDR3, the DNA is TGTGCCAGCAGTCCCGGGACAGGGGGCTGGCAGCCCCAGCATTTT.

This clonotype was counted a few times. The J gene is TRBJ1-1, the V gene TRBV6-2 or TRBV6-3; the D is unclear. The CDR3 covers 14 residues. The V gene's germline CDR1 is MNHEY and CDR2 SVGEGT. The ends were cut back, 5 bases at V and 0 bases at J, with 10 bases in the middle. In DNA, the CDR3 is TGTGCCAGCAGTGCGGTACGGTTGAACACTGAAGCTTTCTTT. Its translation: CASSAVRLNTEAFF.

V usage is TRBV25-1 and J usage is TRBJ1-5; a possible D gene is TRBD1 (6 bases). Looked up from germline, CDR1 is MGHDK and CDR2 is SYGVNS. The V end was cut by 4 bases, the J end by 5 bases, with 12 bases between. There are 14 residues in the CDR3. The DNA of the CDR3 is TGTGCCAGCAGTGTGAGGGGGAGGGATCAGCCCCAGCATTTT. It codes for CASSVRGRDQPQHF.

This clonotype turned up a few times. J is TRBJ2-2 and V is TRBV24-1; D is ambiguous. The germline V gene has CDR1 KGHDR and CDR2 SFDVKD. With 3 bases removed from V and 4 bases from J, the gap between germline ends came to 2 bases. The CDR3 length is 12 residues. Here the CDR3 reads CATSDSTGELFF. Here the CDR3 DNA reads TGTGCCACCAGTGATAGCACCGGGGAGCTGTTTTTT.

This clonotype occurred a few times. The chain joins TRBV5-6 to TRBJ2-1; 7 bases are a match to TRBD1. The CDR3 has 18 residues. J lost 6 bases, V lost 2 bases, and 17 bases had no gene match. Looked up from germline, CDR1 is SGHDT and CDR2 is YYEEEE. In DNA form, the CDR3 reads TGTGCCAGCAGCTTCATACGTTCTGGGACAGCCCCGGTCAATGAGCAGTTCTTC. Its translation is CASSFIRSGTAPVNEQFF.

The rearrangement uses TRBV7-9 and TRBJ2-5, with D maybe TRBD1 (5 bases). V was trimmed by 4 bases and J by 6 bases, leaving 9 bases between them. CDR1 and CDR2 (germline): SEHNR, FQNEAQ (reference sequence). CDR3 length equals 12 residues. The CDR3 spells CASSSKGKTQYF. The CDR3 nucleotides read TGTGCCAGCAGCTCAAAGGGGAAGACCCAGTACTTC.

V is TRBV27 and J is TRBJ1-2; TRBD1 is a possible D gene (5 bases). The CDR3 runs to 13 residues. Germline V gives CDR1 MNHEY, CDR2 SMNVEV (reference sequence). V was pared by 6 bases and J by 13 bases, with 21 bases between. Here the CDR3 reads CASRPDFLTDSTF. The CDR3 nucleotides are TGTGCCAGCAGACCCGATTTCTTGACAGACAGCACCTTC.

This clonotype was found a few times. The chain joins TRBV27 to TRBJ2-2; no clear D. Per germline, CDR1 MNHEY and CDR2 SMNVEV (reference sequence). Trimming shortened V by 3 bases and J by 0 bases, and 5 bases separated the two germline ends. This CDR3 contains 14 residues. CDR3 coding DNA: TGTGCCAGCAGTTTCCGATCGAACACCGGGGAGCTGTTTTTT. This sequence encodes CASSFRSNTGELFF.

The rearrangement links TRBV7-6 to TRBJ1-1; 8 bases are shared with TRBD1. The V gene's germline CDR1 is SGHVS and CDR2 FNYEAQ. Germline trimming cut 5 bases from V and 5 bases from J; bases unmatched to any gene: 7. The CDR3 covers 14 residues. This CDR3 is CASSAQGAVTEAFF. CDR3 nucleotide sequence: TGTGCCAGCAGCGCTCAGGGGGCAGTAACTGAAGCTTTCTTT.

The chain is built from TRBV7-8 and TRBJ2-3; D might be TRBD1 (5 bases). Germline values: CDR1 SGHVS, CDR2 FQNEAQ. Trimming removed 5 bases at V and 0 bases at J, with 18 bases between. The CDR3 length is 17 residues. This CDR3 is CASSNSRVVGSTDTQYF. The CDR3 nucleotides are TGTGCCAGCAGCAACAGCAGGGTAGTCGGGAGCACAGATACGCAGTATTTT.

This clonotype has a handful of counts. The chain employs TRBV7-6 and TRBJ2-7, with D perhaps TRBD2 (5 bases). Looked up from germline, CDR1 is SGHVS and CDR2 is FNYEAQ. This CDR3 is 15 amino acids long. V was pared by 6 bases and J by 2 bases, with 17 bases between. CDR3 coding DNA: TGTGCCAGCAGTTTCGGAGCGGATCCAACCTACGAGCAGTACTTC. The encoded protein is CASSFGADPTYEQYF.

In its sample, this clonotype was seen many times. The chain combines TRBV7-9 with TRBJ2-1; possibly TRBD1 or TRBD2 for D (5 bases each). V was trimmed by 4 bases and J by 6 bases, leaving 16 bases between them. The CDR3 is 15 residues long. Germline CDR1 and CDR2: SEHNR and FQNEAQ (reference sequence). CDR3 nucleotides: TGTGCCAGCAGCTCCGGACACCCGGGACCCAATGAGCAGTTCTTC. Residues: CASSSGHPGPNEQFF.

This clonotype has just a few counts. The rearrangement links TRBV6-2 or TRBV6-3 to TRBJ2-5, with a possible D match to TRBD2 (5 bases). This CDR3 is built from 14 residues. V was pared by 4 bases and J by 3 bases, with 12 bases between. The germline V gene has CDR1 MNHEY and CDR2 SVGEGT. The CDR3 DNA is TGTGCCAGCAGTTTTTCGAGGGCCGAAGAGACCCAGTACTTC. It codes for CASSFSRAEETQYF.

The chain is built from TRBV14 and TRBJ2-5, with D unclear. Germline V gene sequence: CDR1 SGHDN, CDR2 FVKESK. This CDR3 has 19 amino acids. Trimming took 0 bases from V and 3 from J, leaving 23 bases between them. The CDR3 DNA reads as TGTGCCAGCAGCCAAGATGCCCCGACCATACGTGGGTACGAAGAGACCCAGTACTTC. Its translation: CASSQDAPTIRGYEETQYF.

The CDR3 DNA is TGTGCCAGCAGTGAAAGGAACGGGGCGTACAATGAGCAGTTCTTC. Translated, it gives CASSERNGAYNEQFF. The V call is TRBV6-1, the J call TRBJ2-1; tentatively, D is TRBD1 or TRBD2 (5 bases each). Germline assignment: CDR1 MNHNS and CDR2 SASEGT. The CDR3 is 15 amino acids. The V and J ends lost 2 bases and 4 bases respectively, with 12 bases between them.

The rearrangement joins TRBV7-8 to TRBJ2-3; 7 nucleotides align to TRBD1. Trimming removed 6 bases from V and 0 bases from J; junction bases left unmatched: 6. The CDR3 contains 15 residues. Germline V gives CDR1 SGHVS, CDR2 FQNEAQ. The CDR3 nucleotides are TGTGCCAGCAGGTCGACAGGGACCAGCACAGATACGCAGTATTTT. Protein: CASRSTGTSTDTQYF.

The table lists this clonotype with a count of one. The chain carries TRBV6-8 and TRBJ2-5; TRBD2 aligns across 7 bases. V was pared by 7 bases and J by 2 bases, with 4 bases of the junction left unmatched. The CDR3 is 13 residues long. The germline CDR1 and CDR2 sequences are MNHGY and SAAAGT. CDR3 coding DNA: TGTGCCAGCATGGGGGGGACTCAAGAGACCCAGTACTTC. Its protein product is CASMGGTQETQYF.

The chain has TRBV7-6 and TRBJ2-7; unclear D gene. The CDR3 has 13 amino acids. V was shortened by 3 bases and J by 2 bases, with 8 bases between the two germline ends. Germline lookup yields CDR1 SGHVS and CDR2 FNYEAQ. The CDR3 reads CASSLWQTYEQYF. The CDR3 DNA is TGTGCCAGCAGCTTGTGGCAGACCTACGAGCAGTACTTC.

A single count supports this clonotype. This chain joins TRBV20-1 and TRBJ2-3; D is ambiguous. The CDR3 is 9 amino acids. V lost 3 bases and J lost 9, with 4 bases in between. CDR1 is DFQATT, CDR2 SNEGSKA, per germline (reference sequence). The CDR3 loop reads CSASYTQYF. DNA of the CDR3: TGCAGTGCTAGTTACACGCAGTATTTT.

The chain has TRBV19 and TRBJ2-3, with unresolved D. The CDR3 runs 12 residues. V lost 7 bases, J lost 7 bases, and 12 bases lay in between. Germline values: CDR1 LNHDA, CDR2 SQIVND (reference sequence). CDR3 in DNA: TGTGCCAGTAAGGATAAGTGGTATACGCAGTATTTT. Its translation is CASKDKWYTQYF. Based on the CDR3 plus reference TRBV19 and TRBJ2-3, the full variable domain is DGGITQSPKYLFRKEGQNVTLSCEQNLNHDAMYWYRQDPGQGLRLIYYSQIVNDFQKGDIAEGYSVSREKKESFPLTVTSAQKNPTAFYLCASKDKWYTQYFGPGTRLTVL.

This clonotype was seen at least ten times. The chain is built from TRBV11-3 and TRBJ2-5; D tentatively reads TRBD1 or TRBD2 (7 bases each). The CDR3 length is 16 residues. Trimming cost V 5 bases and J 5 bases, with 21 bases left between them. Germline values: CDR1 SGHNT, CDR2 YENEEA. CDR3 protein: CASSPRGDSVQETQYF. The CDR3, as DNA: TGTGCCAGCAGCCCCCGGGGGGACAGCGTTCAGGAGACCCAGTACTTC. Full variable domain (rest looked up from reference TRBV11-3 and TRBJ2-5): EAGVVQSPRYKIIEKKQPVAFWCNPISGHNTLYWYLQNLGQGPELLIRYENEEAVDDSQLPKDRFSAERLKGVDSTLKIQPAELGDSAVYLCASSPRGDSVQETQYFGPGTRLLVL.

This clonotype has ten or more counts. J is TRBJ2-1 and V is TRBV29-1; 10 bases map to TRBD1. Trimming at V came to 8 bases and at J to 6 bases, leaving 7 bases not matched to a gene. Germline V gene lookup returns CDR1 SQVTM and CDR2 ANQGSEA. CDR3 length equals 13 residues. The CDR3 loop reads CSIHRTGGNEQFF. For the CDR3, the DNA is TGCAGCATCCACCGGACAGGGGGCAATGAGCAGTTCTTC.

The chain couples TRBV20-1 to TRBJ1-3; 7 bases match TRBD1. V lost 0 bases, J lost 6 bases, and 8 bases stayed unmatched. Germline assignment: CDR1 DFQATT and CDR2 SNEGSKA (reference sequence). This CDR3 spans 15 amino acids. The CDR3 DNA reads as TGCAGTGCTAGAGAGGAGGGGGCGTCGATAAACACCATATATTTT. It codes for CSAREEGASINTIYF.

A remark on this clonotype: One junction end does not reproduce the germline sequence, and a read error may be involved. V gene TRBV7-9 combines with J gene TRBJ1-1, with a tentative D call TRBD1 (6 bases). Looked up from germline, CDR1 is SEHNR and CDR2 is FQNEAQ (reference sequence). The CDR3 has 13 residues. Written as DNA, the CDR3 is TGTGCCAGCAGCTCCCTTACAGGGCCTGAAGCTTACTTT. It is translated as CASSSLTGPEAYF.

As regards this clonotype: This is likely a read error, given that the CDR3 carries no conserved phenylalanine or tryptophan at its end. The CDR3 is CASSLAYEQFY. CDR3 bases: TGTGCCAGCAGCTTAGCCTATGAGCAGTTCTAC. V and J are TRBV7-2 and TRBJ2-1; D not resolved. This CDR3 spans 11 amino acids. The germline gives CDR1 SGHTA, CDR2 FQGNSA. V was shortened by 0 bases and J by 8 bases, with 2 bases between the two germline ends.

Turning to this clonotype: One end of the junction does not line up with germline, which may come from a read error. The genes are TRBV7-7 and TRBJ2-1; 9 bases agree with TRBD1. Per the germline V gene, CDR1 is SSHAT and CDR2 is FNYEAQ (reference sequence). The CDR3 contains 15 residues. The DNA for the CDR3 is TGTGCTAGCAGCCCGGACAGGGGCTCCTACAATGGGCAGTTCTTC. Its protein is CASSPDRGSYNGQFF. The full variable domain, its missing parts supplied by reference TRBV7-7 and TRBJ2-1, is GAGVSQSPRYKVTKRGQDVTLRCDPISSHATLYWYQQALGQGPEFLTYFNYEAQPDKSGLPSDRFSAERPEGSISTLTIQRTEQRDSAMYRCASSPDRGSYNGQFFGPGTRLTVL.

In its sample, this clonotype was seen once. The genes are TRBV9 and TRBJ1-2; D remains ambiguous. Germline CDR1 reads SGDLS; CDR2 reads YYNGEE. This CDR3 has 13 residues. V lost 5 bases to trimming and J lost 2 bases, with 10 bases between them. Written as DNA, the CDR3 is TGTGCCAGCAGAGGGATGGCGAACTATGGCTACACCTTC. Translating gives CASRGMANYGYTF. The entire variable domain, with the rest obtained from reference TRBV9 and TRBJ1-2, is as follows: DSGVTQTPKHLITATGQRVTLRCSPRSGDLSVYWYQQSLDQGLQFLIQYYNGEERAKGNILERFSAQQFPDLHSELNLSSLELGDSALYFCASRGMANYGYTFGSGTRLTVV.

This clonotype has more than one count but fewer than ten. J is TRBJ2-7 and V is TRBV6-1; D remains ambiguous. V lost 2 bases to trimming and J lost 5 bases, with 16 bases between them. Looked up from germline, CDR1 is MNHNS and CDR2 is SASEGT. The CDR3 spans 15 residues. The CDR3 DNA sequence: TGTGCCAGCAGTGAAATCCCGGCCGGGTACCACGAGCAGTACGTC. It is translated as CASSEIPAGYHEQYV.